This record looks at one TCR beta chain sequence and its context. The antigen remains unidentified. These data originate in a study of T cell responses to AZD1222 COVID-19 vaccine. Notes on the study in general: Spike-specific TCR breadth and depth went up after people got two AZD1222 doses. As reported, nearly half of all spike-specific TCRs target variant regions that are unmutated.

TCRdb's table, derived via immunoSEQ multiplex PCR, lists solely in-frame clones and lacks some. This repertoire shows 89,000 or so clones, about 86% found once; its top ten account for 5.6%. V shed 4 bases, J shed 4 bases, and the junction held 9 bases outside the gene matches. Germline-derived CDR1 and CDR2 are MNHNS and SASEGT. CDR3 length: 17 residues. The clonotype originates from an adult who received the AZD1222 COVID-19 vaccine. The sequenced sample was peripheral blood, obtained 28 days after the second AZD1222 dose. This chain links TRBV6-1 with TRBJ2-1, with 11 bases fitting TRBD1. CDR3 region: CASSALGGQGGYNEQFF. CDR3 nucleotides: TGTGCCAGCAGTGCCCTCGGGGGACAGGGGGGGTACAATGAGCAGTTCTTC.